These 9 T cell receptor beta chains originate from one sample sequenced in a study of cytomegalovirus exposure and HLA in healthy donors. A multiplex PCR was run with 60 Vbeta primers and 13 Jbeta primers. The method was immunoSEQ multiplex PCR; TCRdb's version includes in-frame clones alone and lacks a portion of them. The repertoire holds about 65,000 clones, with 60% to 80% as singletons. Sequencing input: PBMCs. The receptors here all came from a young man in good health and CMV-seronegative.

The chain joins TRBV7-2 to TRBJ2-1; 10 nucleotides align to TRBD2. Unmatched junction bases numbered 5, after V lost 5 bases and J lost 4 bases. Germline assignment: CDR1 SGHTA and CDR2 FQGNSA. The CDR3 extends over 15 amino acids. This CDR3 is CASSHLAGDYNEQFF. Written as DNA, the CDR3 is TGTGCCAGCAGCCATCTAGCGGGGGATTACAATGAGCAGTTCTTC.

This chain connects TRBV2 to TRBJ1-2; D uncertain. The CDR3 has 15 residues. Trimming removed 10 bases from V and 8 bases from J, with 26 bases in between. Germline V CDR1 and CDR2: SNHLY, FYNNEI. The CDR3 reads CAIPVPSAESGGYTF. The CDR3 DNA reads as TGTGCCATCCCCGTCCCCAGCGCTGAATCCGGGGGCTACACCTTC.

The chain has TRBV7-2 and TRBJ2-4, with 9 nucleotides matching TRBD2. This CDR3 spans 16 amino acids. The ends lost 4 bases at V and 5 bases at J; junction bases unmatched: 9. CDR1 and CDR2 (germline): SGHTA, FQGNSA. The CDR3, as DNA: TGTGCCAGCAGCTCCCCCTCTAGCGGGGTAGAAAACATTCAGTACTTC. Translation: CASSSPSSGVENIQYF.

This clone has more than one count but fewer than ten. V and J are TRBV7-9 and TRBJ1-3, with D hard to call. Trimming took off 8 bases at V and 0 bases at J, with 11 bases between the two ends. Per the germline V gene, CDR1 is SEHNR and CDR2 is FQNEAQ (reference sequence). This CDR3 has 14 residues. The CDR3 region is CASAPEGSGNTIYF. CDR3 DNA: TGTGCCAGCGCCCCGGAGGGCTCTGGAAACACCATATATTTT.

This CDR3 reads CAWSVQSGGQGGTEAFF. The CDR3 nucleotides read TGTGCCTGGAGTGTACAATCGGGGGGACAGGGGGGGACTGAAGCTTTCTTT. V is TRBV30 and J is TRBJ1-1; 11 bases fit TRBD1. Germline CDR1 and CDR2: GTSNPN and SVGIG (reference sequence). The V segment lost 0 bases and the J segment 5 bases; nucleotides outside the gene matches: 11. The CDR3 is made up of 17 amino acids.

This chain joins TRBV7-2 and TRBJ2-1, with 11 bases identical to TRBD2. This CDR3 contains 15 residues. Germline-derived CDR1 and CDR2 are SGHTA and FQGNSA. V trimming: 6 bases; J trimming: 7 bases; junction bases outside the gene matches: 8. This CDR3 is CASSLTSGDTNEQFF. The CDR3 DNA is TGTGCCAGCAGTTTGACTAGCGGGGATACAAATGAGCAGTTCTTC.

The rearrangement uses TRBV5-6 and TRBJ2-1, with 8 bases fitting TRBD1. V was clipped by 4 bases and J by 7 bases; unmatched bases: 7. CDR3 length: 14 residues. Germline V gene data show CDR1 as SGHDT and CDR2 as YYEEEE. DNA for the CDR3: TGTGCCAGCAGCCTCAGGGGGCGCGTAAATGAGCAGTTCTTC. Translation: CASSLRGRVNEQFF. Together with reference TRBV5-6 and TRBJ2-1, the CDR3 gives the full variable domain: DAGVTQSPTHLIKTRGQQVTLRCSPKSGHDTVSWYQQALGQGPQFIFQYYEEEERQRGNFPDRFSGHQFPNYSSELNVNALLLGDSALYLCASSLRGRVNEQFFGPGTRLTVL.

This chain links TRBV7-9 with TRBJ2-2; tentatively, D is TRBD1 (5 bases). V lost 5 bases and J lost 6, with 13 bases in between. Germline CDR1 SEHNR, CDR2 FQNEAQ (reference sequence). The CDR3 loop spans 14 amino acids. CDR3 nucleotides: TGTGCCAGCAGCCTGACAGCTACCCCCGGGGAGCTGTTTTTT. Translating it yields CASSLTATPGELFF.

CDR3 nucleotide sequence: TGCAGCGTCGCCCCGACTAGCGGGGATACGCAGTATTTT. Amino acid sequence: CSVAPTSGDTQYF. The chain employs TRBV29-1 and TRBJ2-3; TRBD2 matches at 10 bases. The trim removed 6 bases at V and 6 bases at J, leaving 6 bases unmatched. The CDR3 covers 13 residues. From germline, CDR1 is SQVTM and CDR2 ANQGSEA.